This T cell receptor (beta chain) was identified in a study of OX40 agonist ivuxolimab in advanced cancers. Study-wide background: The diagnoses of dose-escalation patients were hepatocellular carcinoma, melanoma, renal cell or head and neck cancer. Patients were under 90% male with ages about 20 to 79, mean around 58. Past anti-PD-1, anti-PD-L1 or anti-CTLA-4 therapy was accepted, and roughly 37% had received some.

Study conclusions and caveats: Researchers did not determine the expanded peripheral T cells' antigen specificity.

In the case of this clone: Its specificity is unknown.

Assay: immunoSEQ multiplex PCR; the TCRdb copy retains only in-frame clones and omits some. Here the sample spans about 63,000 clones, around 91% being singletons. The V gene lost 2 bases and the J gene lost 0 bases, with 5 bases spanning the gap. Germline CDR1 SGHAT, CDR2 FQNNGV. CDR3 length equals 14 residues. This clonotype was sampled from an adult with an advanced solid tumor such as melanoma, head and neck, liver or kidney cancer. The V call is TRBV11-2, the J call TRBJ1-3; D call uncertain. The sequencing here drew on CD4+ or CD8+ T cells sorted from blood, taken in a trial of the OX40 agonist ivuxolimab. CDR3 coding DNA: TGTGCCAGCAGCTTACAGCCCTCTGGAAACACCATATATTTT. Protein: CASSLQPSGNTIYF.